The entry below gives a single T cell receptor beta chain sequence along with its context. The antigen remains undetermined. They ran version v3.0 of the immunoSEQ assay at survey level. Data came from immunoSEQ multiplex PCR; TCRdb stores just in-frame clones and leaves some out. This table has thousands of clones, about 88% appearing once. This CDR3 comprises 16 residues. Germline values: CDR1 MNHEY, CDR2 SMNVEV (reference sequence). J gave up 1 base and V 5 bases, and 7 bases lay outside the gene matches. The data derive from a study of long-term antiretroviral therapy in people with HIV. General study points: Whichever time point was examined, clones expanded before ART dominated the repertoire. Although diversity increased after ART, it remained lower than in transplant donor controls.

The chain is built from TRBV27 and TRBJ1-1; TRBD1 matches 10 bases. The origin of this receptor is a woman aged 45-59 years with HIV. This specimen was unsorted PBMCs, taken 0.3 years after starting antiretroviral therapy. CDR3 residues: CASSTDRGRGNTEAFF. The CDR3 nucleotides read TGTGCCAGCAGTACCGACAGGGGGCGAGGGAACACTGAAGCTTTCTTT.